These T cell receptor beta chains were read from a single sample in a study of blood T cell repertoires in COVID-19. This table comes from immunoSEQ multiplex PCR, and its TCRdb copy is limited to in-frame clones, with some not included. This table holds about 240,000 clones, roughly 80% found once. Specimen: peripheral blood. These receptors all come from a woman aged 55-75 years with active or convalescent COVID-19. The CDR3 runs from the conserved cysteine through the conserved F or W. A D gene is named only where the DNA matches it firmly. Size is omitted from some rows. Given values are once, few, many or a class for expanded clones.

j_gene	v_gene	abundance	d_gene	CDR3nt	CDR3aa
TRBJ1-5	TRBV11-2	NA	NA	TGTGCCAGCAGCTTGGTTCCGCACAGGCGCAATCAGCCCCAGCATTTT	CASSLVPHRRNQPQHF
TRBJ1-6	TRBV5-6	many	NA	TGTGCCAGCAGCTGGGCCAGGGCTAGTCCACCCCTCCACTTT	CASSWARASPPLHF
TRBJ1-5	TRBV24-1	NA	NA	TGTGCCACCAGTGATAACAGGGACGCTCAGCCCCAGCATTTT	CATSDNRDAQPQHF
TRBJ2-1	TRBV7-9	NA	NA	TGTGCCAGCTCCTTGGCGAGACTGCAATACAATGAGCAGTTCTTC	CASSLARLQYNEQFF
TRBJ2-7	TRBV7-3	NA	TRBD1	TGTGCCAGCAGCTTAGCACACGGACAGGGCTACGAGCAGTACTTC	CASSLAHGQGYEQYF
TRBJ1-1	TRBV5-1	few	NA	TGCGCCAGCAGCCTCGGCCTGACTCTCGCGAACACTGAAGCTTTCTTT	CASSLGLTLANTEAFF
TRBJ2-1	TRBV7-2	NA	NA	TGTGCCAGCAGCTCCCCGGGACTCCCCCCATACAATGAGCAGTTCTTC	CASSSPGLPPYNEQFF
TRBJ2-5	TRBV2	NA	NA	TGTGCCAGCAGTGTGAGCCTGGAGGAGACCCAGTACTTC	CASSVSLEETQYF
TRBJ1-2	TRBV7-9	NA	TRBD1	TGTGCCAGCAGCTTCGGACAGGGGAACTATGGCTACACCTTC	CASSFGQGNYGYTF
TRBJ2-1	TRBV7-2	NA	TRBD2	TGTGCCAGCAGCTTTCGTTCGCGGGGGGCAAGCTCCTACAATGAGCAGTTCTTC	CASSFRSRGASSYNEQFF
TRBJ2-3	TRBV11-2	NA	NA	TGTGCCAGCAGCCCCGGGACTCACACAGATACGCAGTATTTT	CASSPGTHTDTQYF
TRBJ1-2	TRBV30	once	TRBD1	TGTGCCTGGGGGACAGGGGGCTATGGCTACACCTTC	CAWGTGGYGYTF
TRBJ2-1	TRBV9	few	NA	TGTGCCAGCAGCGTAGCCCCTAACAATGAGCAGTTCTTC	CASSVAPNNEQFF
TRBJ1-3	TRBV7-6	many	NA	TGTGCCAGCAGCTTTAAACCCCCGACGGGGGGAGCTGGAAACACCATATATTTT	CASSFKPPTGGAGNTIYF
TRBJ1-4	TRBV15	many	NA	TGTGCCACCAGCAGAGGGGGCCCCCCTAATGAAAAACTGTTTTTT	CATSRGGPPNEKLFF
TRBJ2-7	TRBV3-1/TRBV3-2	NA	TRBD1	TGTGCCAGCAGCGACCGGACAGGGGGCGGAGAGCAGTACTTC	CASSDRTGGGEQYF
TRBJ1-2	TRBV12-3/TRBV12-4	NA	NA	TGTGCCAGCAGTTTCCGCAGGGAAGCTGGCTACACCTTC	CASSFRREAGYTF
TRBJ2-5	TRBV18	NA	NA	TGTGCCAGCTCACACTTGGGGGGAGAGACCCAGTACTTC	CASSHLGGETQYF
TRBJ1-2	TRBV11-2	NA	NA	TGTGCCAGCAGCCCGGGACTTAACTATGGCTACACCTTC	CASSPGLNYGYTF
TRBJ2-2	TRBV11-3	NA	NA	TGTGCCAGCAGCTTAGGAAATCGCAGATACACCGGGGAGCTGTTTTTT	CASSLGNRRYTGELFF
TRBJ2-1	TRBV19	few	TRBD2	TGTGCCAGTAGTATTTGGGCCGGGGGGGCCAGAGGAAATGAGCAGTTCTTC	CASSIWAGGARGNEQFF
TRBJ2-1	TRBV9	NA	TRBD2	TGTGCCAGCAGCGTATACGGGACCATCAAGGCTAGCGGGGTCGATGAGCAGTTCTTC	CASSVYGTIKASGVDEQFF
TRBJ1-1	TRBV19	NA	NA	TGTGCCAGTAGTCCCCGGGGAAGTACGATGAACACTGAAGCTTTCTTT	CASSPRGSTMNTEAFF
TRBJ2-2	TRBV7-2	NA	NA	TGTGCCAGCAGCCCCATCCGCGGGAACACCGGGGAGCTGTTTTTT	CASSPIRGNTGELFF
TRBJ1-2	TRBV5-4	NA	NA	TGTGCCAGCAGCTCAACCAGGGGAGACTATGGCTACACCTTC	CASSSTRGDYGYTF
TRBJ2-7	TRBV11-1	NA	NA	TGTGCCAGCAGCTTAAAAATCCTCTCCTACGAGCAGTACTTC	CASSLKILSYEQYF
TRBJ1-2	TRBV18	NA	TRBD1	TGTGCCAGCTCACCGGGGGACAGGACCACAACTAACTATGGCTACACCTTC	CASSPGDRTTTNYGYTF
TRBJ1-2	TRBV6-5	NA	NA	TGTGCCAGCAATCCGGGAGGGTACTATGGCTACACCTTC	CASNPGGYYGYTF
TRBJ1-6	TRBV3-1/TRBV3-2	NA	NA	TGTGCCAGCAGCCCCGTTTTATACTCCTATAATTCACCCCTCCACTTT	CASSPVLYSYNSPLHF
TRBJ2-1	TRBV9	once	NA	TGTGCCAGCAGCCCCCGTGCCCAGGGGCACAATGAGCAGTTCTTC	CASSPRAQGHNEQFF
TRBJ2-7	TRBV19	NA	NA	TGTGCCAGTAGTGACGGGTCCCTCAGTTACGAGCAGTACTTC	CASSDGSLSYEQYF
TRBJ1-2	TRBV4-1	many	NA	TGCGCCAGCAGCCAAGAGTTCACAGGACCTATCTATGGCTACACCTTC	CASSQEFTGPIYGYTF